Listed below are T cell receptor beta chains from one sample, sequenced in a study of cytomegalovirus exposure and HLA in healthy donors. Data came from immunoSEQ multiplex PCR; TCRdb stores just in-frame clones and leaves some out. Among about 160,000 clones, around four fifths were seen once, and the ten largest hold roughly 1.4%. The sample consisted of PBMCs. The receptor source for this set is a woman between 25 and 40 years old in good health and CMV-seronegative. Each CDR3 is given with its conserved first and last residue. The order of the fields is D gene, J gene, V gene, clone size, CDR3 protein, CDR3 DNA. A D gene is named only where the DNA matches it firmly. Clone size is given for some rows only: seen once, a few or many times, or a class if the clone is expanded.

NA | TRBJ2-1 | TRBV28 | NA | CASLALKGSESEQFF | TGTGCCAGCCTGGCCCTCAAGGGGTCAGAAAGTGAGCAGTTCTTC
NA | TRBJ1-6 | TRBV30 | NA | CAWRSGGDVSPLHF | TGTGCCTGGAGAAGTGGAGGGGATGTTTCACCCCTCCACTTT
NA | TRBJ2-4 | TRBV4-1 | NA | CASSPTGTLAKNSQYF | TGCGCCAGCAGCCCAACGGGGACTCTAGCCAAAAACAGTCAGTACTTC
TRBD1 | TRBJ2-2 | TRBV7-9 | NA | CASSPPTGTGELFF | TGTGCCAGCAGCCCCCCGACAGGGACCGGGGAGCTGTTTTTT
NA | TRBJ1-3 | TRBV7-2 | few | CASSLAGSGNTIYF | TGTGCCAGCAGCTTAGCGGGGAGTGGAAACACCATATATTTT
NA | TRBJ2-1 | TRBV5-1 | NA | CASSFGVGDSSYNEQFF | TGCGCCAGCAGCTTTGGGGTCGGCGACAGTTCCTACAATGAGCAGTTCTTC
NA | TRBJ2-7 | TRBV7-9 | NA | CASSFGPISAEQYF | TGTGCCAGCAGCTTTGGGCCAATCTCGGCCGAGCAGTACTTC
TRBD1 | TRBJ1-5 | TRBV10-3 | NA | CAISVDRDQPQHF | TGTGCCATCAGTGTGGACAGGGATCAGCCCCAGCATTTT
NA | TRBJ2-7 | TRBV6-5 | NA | CASSQGREQYF | TGTGCCAGCAGTCAGGGCCGTGAGCAGTACTTC
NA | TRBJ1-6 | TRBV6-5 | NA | CASGAGSPLHF | TGTGCCAGCGGGGCAGGATCACCCCTCCACTTT
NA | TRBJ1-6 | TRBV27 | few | CASRESVGPLHF | TGTGCCAGCCGTGAGAGCGTAGGACCCCTCCACTTT
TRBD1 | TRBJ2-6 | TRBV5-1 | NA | CASTPDRAGANGLTF | TGCGCCAGCACGCCCGACAGGGCTGGGGCCAACGGCCTGACTTTC
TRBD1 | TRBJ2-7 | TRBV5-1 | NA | CASSLGTGTYEQYF | TGCGCCAGCAGCTTGGGGACAGGGACCTACGAGCAGTACTTC
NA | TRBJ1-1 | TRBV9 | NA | CASSPRTDPNTEAFF | TGTGCCAGCAGCCCTCGGACAGACCCGAACACTGAAGCTTTCTTT
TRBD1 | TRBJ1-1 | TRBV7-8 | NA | CASSTGQGWAAFF | TGTGCCAGCAGCACCGGACAGGGGTGGGCAGCTTTCTTT
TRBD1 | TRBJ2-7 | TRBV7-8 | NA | CASSVQGISYEQYF | TGTGCCAGCAGCGTACAGGGGATCTCCTACGAGCAGTACTTC
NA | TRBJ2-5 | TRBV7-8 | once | CASSSTAFGTQYF | TGTGCCAGCAGCTCGACAGCCTTTGGGACCCAGTACTTC
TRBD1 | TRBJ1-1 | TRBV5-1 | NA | CASSLLGQGAGTEAFF | TGCGCCAGCAGCTTGCTCGGACAGGGGGCGGGCACTGAAGCTTTCTTT
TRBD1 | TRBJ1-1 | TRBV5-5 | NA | CASSWGQGETEAFF | TGTGCCAGCAGCTGGGGACAGGGGGAGACTGAAGCTTTCTTT
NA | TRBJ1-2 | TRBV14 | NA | CASSQDSDRFLYGYTF | TGTGCCAGCAGCCAAGACAGCGACAGGTTCCTCTATGGCTACACCTTC
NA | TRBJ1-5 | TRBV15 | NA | CATSRAWRAGNQPQHF | TGTGCCACCAGCAGAGCGTGGAGGGCGGGCAATCAGCCCCAGCATTTT
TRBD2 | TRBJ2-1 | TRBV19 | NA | CASSPGLAGSNEQFF | TGTGCCAGTAGCCCAGGACTAGCGGGGAGCAATGAGCAGTTCTTC
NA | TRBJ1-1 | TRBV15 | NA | CATSSEGTEAFF | TGTGCCACCAGTTCGGAGGGCACTGAAGCTTTCTTT
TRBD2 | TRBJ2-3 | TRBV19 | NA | CASSIRGGDTQYF | TGTGCCAGTAGTATTCGGGGGGGGGATACGCAGTATTTT
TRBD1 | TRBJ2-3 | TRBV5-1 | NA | CASSFTGDGGTDTQYF | TGCGCCAGCAGCTTTACAGGGGACGGAGGCACAGATACGCAGTATTTT
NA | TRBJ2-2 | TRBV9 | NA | CASSVDGITGELFF | TGTGCCAGCAGCGTAGACGGGATAACCGGGGAGCTGTTTTTT
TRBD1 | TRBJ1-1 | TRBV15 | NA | CATSSSTFLQGKKFEAFF | TGTGCCACCAGCAGTTCCACCTTTTTACAGGGGAAGAAGTTTGAAGCTTTCTTT
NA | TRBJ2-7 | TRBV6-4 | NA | CASSSDSSSYEQYF | TGTGCCAGCAGCTCGGACAGCTCCTCCTACGAGCAGTACTTC
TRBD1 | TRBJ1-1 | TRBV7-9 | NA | CASSFQNRGTEAFF | TGTGCCAGCAGCTTCCAAAACAGGGGGACTGAAGCTTTCTTT
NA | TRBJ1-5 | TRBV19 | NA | CASTGYSNQPQHF | TGTGCCAGTACAGGTTATAGCAATCAGCCCCAGCATTTT
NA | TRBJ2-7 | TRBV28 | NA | CASSLDTSYEQYF | TGTGCCAGCAGTTTAGACACCTCCTACGAGCAGTACTTC
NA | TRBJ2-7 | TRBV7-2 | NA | CASSFGGHTYEQYF | TGTGCCAGCAGCTTCGGGGGGCACACTTACGAGCAGTACTTC
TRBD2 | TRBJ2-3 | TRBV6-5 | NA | CASSYRNAGGTDTQYF | TGTGCCAGCAGTTATCGGAACGCGGGGGGTACAGATACGCAGTATTTT
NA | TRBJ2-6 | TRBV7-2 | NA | CASSLTGSSGANVLTF | TGTGCCAGCAGCTTAACAGGGAGCTCTGGGGCCAACGTCCTGACTTTC
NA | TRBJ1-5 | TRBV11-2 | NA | CASSLDSFNQPQHF | TGTGCCAGCAGCCTAGACAGTTTCAATCAGCCCCAGCATTTT
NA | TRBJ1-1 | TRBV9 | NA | CASSGRQVGSGTEAFF | TGTGCCAGCAGCGGACGACAGGTGGGAAGTGGGACTGAAGCTTTCTTT
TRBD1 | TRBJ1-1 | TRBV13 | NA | CASSLGVTGVTEAFF | TGTGCCAGCAGCTTAGGCGTTACAGGGGTCACTGAAGCTTTCTTT
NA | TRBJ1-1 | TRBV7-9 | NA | CASSLRQSGPRGEAFF | TGTGCCAGCAGCTTAAGGCAGTCCGGACCTCGGGGAGAAGCTTTCTTT
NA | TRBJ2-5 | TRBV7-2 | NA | CASSRGSQETQYF | TGTGCCAGCAGCCGAGGTTCCCAAGAGACCCAGTACTTC
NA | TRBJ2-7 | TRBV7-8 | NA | CASKEGQAYEQYF | TGTGCTAGCAAGGAGGGGCAGGCATACGAGCAGTACTTC
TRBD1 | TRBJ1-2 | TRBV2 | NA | CASSDRGYGYTF | TGTGCCAGCAGTGACAGGGGGTATGGCTACACCTTC
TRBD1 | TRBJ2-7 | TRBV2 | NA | CASSEGNTGGGYEQYF | TGTGCCAGCAGCGAAGGGAATACAGGGGGCGGTTACGAGCAGTACTTC
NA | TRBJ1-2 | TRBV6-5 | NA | CASSYGGGKYGYTF | TGTGCCAGCAGTTACGGGGGGGGGAAGTATGGCTACACCTTC
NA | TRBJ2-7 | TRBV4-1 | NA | CASSQVGAKPEQYF | TGCGCCAGCAGCCAAGTCGGAGCGAAACCCGAGCAGTACTTC
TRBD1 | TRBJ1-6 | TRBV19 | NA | CASRVTGEDSPLHF | TGTGCCAGTCGGGTGACAGGGGAGGATTCACCCCTCCACTTT
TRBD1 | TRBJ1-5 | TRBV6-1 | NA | CASIPPGTGDQPQHF | TGTGCCAGCATTCCTCCCGGGACAGGGGACCAGCCCCAGCATTTT